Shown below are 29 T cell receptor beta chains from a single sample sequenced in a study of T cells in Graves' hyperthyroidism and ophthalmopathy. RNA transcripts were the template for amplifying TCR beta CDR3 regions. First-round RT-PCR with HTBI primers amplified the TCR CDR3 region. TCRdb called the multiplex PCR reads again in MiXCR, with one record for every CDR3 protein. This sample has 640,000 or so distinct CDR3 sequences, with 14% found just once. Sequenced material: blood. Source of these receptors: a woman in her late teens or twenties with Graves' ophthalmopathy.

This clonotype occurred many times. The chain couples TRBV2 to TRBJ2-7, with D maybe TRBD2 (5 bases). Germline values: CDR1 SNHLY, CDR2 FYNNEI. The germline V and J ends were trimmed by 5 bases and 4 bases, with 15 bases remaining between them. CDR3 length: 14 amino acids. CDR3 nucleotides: TGTGCCAGCAGTCCTTGGGAGAGCCATTACGAGCAGTACTTC. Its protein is CASSPWESHYEQYF.

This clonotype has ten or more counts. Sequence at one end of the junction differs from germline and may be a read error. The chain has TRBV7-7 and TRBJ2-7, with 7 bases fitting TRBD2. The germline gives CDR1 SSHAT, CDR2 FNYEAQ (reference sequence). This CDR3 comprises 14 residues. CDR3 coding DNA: TGTGCTAGCAGCTTAGGGAGGGGCAGACACGAGCAGTACTTC. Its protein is CASSLGRGRHEQYF.

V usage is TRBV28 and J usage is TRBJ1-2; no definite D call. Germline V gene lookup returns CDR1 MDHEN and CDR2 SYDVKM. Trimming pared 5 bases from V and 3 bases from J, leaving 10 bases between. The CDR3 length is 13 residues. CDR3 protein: CASSERSYYGYTF. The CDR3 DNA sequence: TGTGCCAGCAGTGAGAGGAGCTACTATGGCTACACCTTC.

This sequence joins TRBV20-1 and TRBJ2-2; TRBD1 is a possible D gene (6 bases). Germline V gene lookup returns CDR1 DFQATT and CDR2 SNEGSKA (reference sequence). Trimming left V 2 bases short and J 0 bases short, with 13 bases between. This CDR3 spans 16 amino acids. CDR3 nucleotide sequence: TGCAGTGCTAGAACCTACAGGGCATCGAACACCGGGGAGCTGTTTTTT. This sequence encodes CSARTYRASNTGELFF.

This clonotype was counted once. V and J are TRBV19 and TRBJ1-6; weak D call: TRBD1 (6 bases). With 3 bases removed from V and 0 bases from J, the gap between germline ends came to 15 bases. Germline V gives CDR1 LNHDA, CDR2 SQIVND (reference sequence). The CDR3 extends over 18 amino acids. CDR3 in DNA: TGTGCCAGTAGTATGAGTGCCCCGACAGGCTCCTATAATTCACCCCTCCACTTT. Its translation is CASSMSAPTGSYNSPLHF.

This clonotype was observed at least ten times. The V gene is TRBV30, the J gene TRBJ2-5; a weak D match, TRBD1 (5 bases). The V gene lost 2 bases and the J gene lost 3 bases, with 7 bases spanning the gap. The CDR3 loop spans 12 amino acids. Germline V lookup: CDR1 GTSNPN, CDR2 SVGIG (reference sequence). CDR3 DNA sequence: TGTGCCTGGAGTATCAGGGAAGAGACCCAGTACTTC. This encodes CAWSIREETQYF.

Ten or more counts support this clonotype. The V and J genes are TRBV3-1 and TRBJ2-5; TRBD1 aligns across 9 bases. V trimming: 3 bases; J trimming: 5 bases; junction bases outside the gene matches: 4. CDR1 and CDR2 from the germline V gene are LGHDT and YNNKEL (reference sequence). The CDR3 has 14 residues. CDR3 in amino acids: CASSHRTGDETQYF. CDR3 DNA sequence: TGTGCCAGCAGCCACCGGACAGGGGACGAGACCCAGTACTTC.

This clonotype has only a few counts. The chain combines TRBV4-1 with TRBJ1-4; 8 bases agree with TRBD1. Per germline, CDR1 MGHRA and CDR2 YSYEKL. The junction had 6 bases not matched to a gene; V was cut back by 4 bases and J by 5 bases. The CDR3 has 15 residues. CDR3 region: CASSPADRENEKLFF. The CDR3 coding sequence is TGCGCCAGCAGCCCGGCGGACAGGGAGAATGAAAAACTGTTTTTT.

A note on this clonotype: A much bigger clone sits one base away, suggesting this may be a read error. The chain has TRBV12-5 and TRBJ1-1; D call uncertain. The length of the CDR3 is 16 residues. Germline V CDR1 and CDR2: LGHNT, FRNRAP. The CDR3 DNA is TGTGCTAGTGGTCCCGCCCCCTCCTGGGATAACACTGAAGCTTCCTTT. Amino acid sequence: CASGPAPSWDNTEASF.

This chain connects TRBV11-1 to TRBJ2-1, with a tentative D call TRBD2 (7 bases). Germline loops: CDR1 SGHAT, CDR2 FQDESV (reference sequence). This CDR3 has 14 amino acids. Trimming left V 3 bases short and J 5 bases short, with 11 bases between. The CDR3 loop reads CASSLGGRHNEQFF. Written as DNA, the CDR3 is TGTGCCAGCAGCTTGGGGGGGCGACACAATGAGCAGTTCTTC.

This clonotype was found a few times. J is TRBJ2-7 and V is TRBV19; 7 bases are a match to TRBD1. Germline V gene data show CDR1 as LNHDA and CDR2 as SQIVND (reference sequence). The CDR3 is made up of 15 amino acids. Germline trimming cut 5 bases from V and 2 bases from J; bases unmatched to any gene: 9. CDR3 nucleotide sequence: TGTGCCAGTAGTCCCGGTAAGGGGGCAGCCTACGAGCAGTACTTC. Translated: CASSPGKGAAYEQYF.

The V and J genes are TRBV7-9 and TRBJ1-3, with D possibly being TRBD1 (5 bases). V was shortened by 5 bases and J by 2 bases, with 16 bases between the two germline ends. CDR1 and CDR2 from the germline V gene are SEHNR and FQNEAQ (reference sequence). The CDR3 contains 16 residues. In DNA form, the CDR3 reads TGTGCCAGCAGCCCGGGGCACAGCTCGACTGGAAACACCATATATTTT. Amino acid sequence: CASSPGHSSTGNTIYF.

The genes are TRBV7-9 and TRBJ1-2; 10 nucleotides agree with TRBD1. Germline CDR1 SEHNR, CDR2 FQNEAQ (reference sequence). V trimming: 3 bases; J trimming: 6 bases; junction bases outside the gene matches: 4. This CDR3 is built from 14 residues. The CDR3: CASSFPGQGNGYTF. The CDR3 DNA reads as TGTGCCAGCAGCTTTCCGGGACAGGGGAATGGCTACACCTTC.

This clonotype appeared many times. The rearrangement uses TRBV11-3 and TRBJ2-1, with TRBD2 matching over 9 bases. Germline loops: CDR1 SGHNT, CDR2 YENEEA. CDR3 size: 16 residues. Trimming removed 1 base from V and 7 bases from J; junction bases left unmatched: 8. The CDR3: CASSLVWLAGVNEQFF. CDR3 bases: TGTGCCAGCAGCTTAGTGTGGTTAGCGGGAGTAAATGAGCAGTTCTTC.

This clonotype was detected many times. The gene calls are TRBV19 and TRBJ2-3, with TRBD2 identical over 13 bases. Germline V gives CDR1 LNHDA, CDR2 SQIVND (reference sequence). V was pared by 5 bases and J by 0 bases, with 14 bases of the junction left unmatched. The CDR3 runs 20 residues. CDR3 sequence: CASSSSGTSGTSASTDTQYF. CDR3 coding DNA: TGTGCCAGTAGTTCCTCCGGGACTAGCGGGACCTCCGCCAGCACAGATACGCAGTATTTT.

CDR3 nucleotide sequence: TGTGCCAGCAGCCAGGGCCCCCTCGAAGCTTTCTTT. Its translation is CASSQGPLEAFF. The chain has TRBV7-9 and TRBJ1-1, with D tentatively TRBD1 (5 bases). V shed 5 bases and J shed 8 bases, with 12 bases lying between them. Germline V gives CDR1 SEHNR, CDR2 FQNEAQ (reference sequence). The CDR3 loop spans 12 amino acids.

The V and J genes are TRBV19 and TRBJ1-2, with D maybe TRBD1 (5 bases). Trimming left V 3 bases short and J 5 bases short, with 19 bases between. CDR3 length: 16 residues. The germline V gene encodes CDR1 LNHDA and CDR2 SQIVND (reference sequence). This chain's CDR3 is CASSISFARVVYGYTF. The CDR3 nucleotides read TGTGCCAGTAGTATCAGTTTCGCCAGGGTGGTATATGGCTACACCTTC.

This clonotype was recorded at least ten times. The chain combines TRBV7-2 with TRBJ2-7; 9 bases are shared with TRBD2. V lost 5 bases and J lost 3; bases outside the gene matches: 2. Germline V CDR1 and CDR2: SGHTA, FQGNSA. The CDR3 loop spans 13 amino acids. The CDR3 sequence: CASSEAGGYEQYF. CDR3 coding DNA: TGTGCCAGCAGCGAAGCGGGAGGCTACGAGCAGTACTTC.

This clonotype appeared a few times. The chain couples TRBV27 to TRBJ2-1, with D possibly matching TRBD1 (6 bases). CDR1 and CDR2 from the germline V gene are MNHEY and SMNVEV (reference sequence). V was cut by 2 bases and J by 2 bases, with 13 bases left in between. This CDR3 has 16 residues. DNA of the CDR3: TGTGCCAGCAGTTTAGGGGCAGGGGCAACCTACAATGAGCAGTTCTTC. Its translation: CASSLGAGATYNEQFF.

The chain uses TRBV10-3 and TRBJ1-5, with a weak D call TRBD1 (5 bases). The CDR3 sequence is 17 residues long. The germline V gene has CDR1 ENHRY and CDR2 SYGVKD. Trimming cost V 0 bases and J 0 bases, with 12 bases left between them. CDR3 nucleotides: TGTGCCATCAGTGAGTCGTGGGGCCGATATAGCAATCAGCCCCAGCATTTT. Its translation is CAISESWGRYSNQPQHF.

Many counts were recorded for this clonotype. CDR3 sequence: CATSARTGTGAYNEQFF. The CDR3 bases are TGTGCCACCAGTGCCCGAACCGGGACAGGAGCCTACAATGAGCAGTTCTTC. V gene TRBV24-1 combines with J gene TRBJ2-1, with 8 bases lining up with TRBD1. Losses at the gene ends were 5 bases for V and 2 bases for J; bases not matched to a gene: 10. This CDR3 spans 17 amino acids. Germline-derived CDR1 and CDR2 are KGHDR and SFDVKD.

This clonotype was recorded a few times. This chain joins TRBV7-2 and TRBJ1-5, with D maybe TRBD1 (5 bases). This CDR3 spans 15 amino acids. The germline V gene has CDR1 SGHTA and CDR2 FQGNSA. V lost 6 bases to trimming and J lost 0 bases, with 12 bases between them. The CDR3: CASRLGGVSNQPQHF. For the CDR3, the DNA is TGTGCCAGCAGGTTGGGGGGGGTTAGCAATCAGCCCCAGCATTTT.

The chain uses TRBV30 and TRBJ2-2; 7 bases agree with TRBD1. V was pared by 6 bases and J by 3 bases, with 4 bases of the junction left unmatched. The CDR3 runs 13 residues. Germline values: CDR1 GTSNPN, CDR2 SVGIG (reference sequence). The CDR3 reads CACGTDYTGELFF. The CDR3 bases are TGTGCCTGTGGGACAGACTACACCGGGGAGCTGTTTTTT.

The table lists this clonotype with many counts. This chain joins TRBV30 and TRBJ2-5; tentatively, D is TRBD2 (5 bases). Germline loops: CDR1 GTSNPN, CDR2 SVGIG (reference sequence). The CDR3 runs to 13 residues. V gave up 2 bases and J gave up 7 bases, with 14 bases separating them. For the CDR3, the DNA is TGTGCCTGGAGTATCGCCCCCGGAGGGACCCAGTACTTC. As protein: CAWSIAPGGTQYF. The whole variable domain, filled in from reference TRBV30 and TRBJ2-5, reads SQTIHQWPATLVQPVGSPLSLECTVEGTSNPNLYWYRQAAGRGLQLLFYSVGIGQISSEVPQNLSASRPQDRQFILSSKKLLLSDSGFYLCAWSIAPGGTQYFGPGTRLLVL.

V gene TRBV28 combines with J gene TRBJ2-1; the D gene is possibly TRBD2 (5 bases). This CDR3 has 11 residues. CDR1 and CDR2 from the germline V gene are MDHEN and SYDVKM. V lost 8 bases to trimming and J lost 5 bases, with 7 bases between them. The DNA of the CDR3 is TGTGCCAGCGGAGCGGACAATGAGCAGTTCTTC. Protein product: CASGADNEQFF.

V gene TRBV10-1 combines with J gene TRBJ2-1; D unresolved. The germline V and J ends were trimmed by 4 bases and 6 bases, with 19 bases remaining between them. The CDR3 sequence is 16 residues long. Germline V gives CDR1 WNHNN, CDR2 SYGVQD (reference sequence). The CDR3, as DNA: TGCGCCAGCAGTGGCCCCTACCCGAATCATGCCAATGAGCAGTTCTTC. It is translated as CASSGPYPNHANEQFF.

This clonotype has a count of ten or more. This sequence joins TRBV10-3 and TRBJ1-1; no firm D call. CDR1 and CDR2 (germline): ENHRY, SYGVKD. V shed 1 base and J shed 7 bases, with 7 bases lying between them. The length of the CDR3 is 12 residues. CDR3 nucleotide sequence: TGTGCCATCAGTGAGTGGGGAGATGAAGCTTTCTTT. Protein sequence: CAISEWGDEAFF.

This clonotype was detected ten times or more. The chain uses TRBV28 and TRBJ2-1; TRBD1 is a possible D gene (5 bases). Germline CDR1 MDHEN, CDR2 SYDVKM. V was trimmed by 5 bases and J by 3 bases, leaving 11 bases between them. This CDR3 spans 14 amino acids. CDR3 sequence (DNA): TGTGCCAGCAGTCAGGGCGCCAACTACAATGAGCAGTTCTTC. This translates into CASSQGANYNEQFF.

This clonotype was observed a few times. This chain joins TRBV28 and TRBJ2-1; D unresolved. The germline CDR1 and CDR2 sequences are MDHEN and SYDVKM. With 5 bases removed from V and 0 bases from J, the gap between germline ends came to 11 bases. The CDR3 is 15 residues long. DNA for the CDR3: TGTGCCAGCAGTCTTACTCTGAGCTCCTACAATGAGCAGTTCTTC. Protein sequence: CASSLTLSSYNEQFF.